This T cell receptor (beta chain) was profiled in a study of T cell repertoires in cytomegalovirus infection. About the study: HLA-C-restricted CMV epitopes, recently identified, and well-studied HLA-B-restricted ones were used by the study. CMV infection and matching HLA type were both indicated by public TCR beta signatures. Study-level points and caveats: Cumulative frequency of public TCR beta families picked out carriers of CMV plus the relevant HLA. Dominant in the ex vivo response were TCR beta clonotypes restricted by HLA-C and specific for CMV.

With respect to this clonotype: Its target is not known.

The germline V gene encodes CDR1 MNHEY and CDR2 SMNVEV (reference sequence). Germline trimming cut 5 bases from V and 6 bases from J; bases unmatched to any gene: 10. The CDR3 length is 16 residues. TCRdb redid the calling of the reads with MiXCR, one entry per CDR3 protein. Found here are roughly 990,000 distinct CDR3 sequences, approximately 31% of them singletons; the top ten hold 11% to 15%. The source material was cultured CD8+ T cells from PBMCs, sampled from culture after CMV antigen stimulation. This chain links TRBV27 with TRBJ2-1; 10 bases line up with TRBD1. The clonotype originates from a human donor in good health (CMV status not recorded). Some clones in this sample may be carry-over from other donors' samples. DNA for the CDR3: TGTGCCAGCAGTCTAGACCGGGACAGGGGTATCAATGAGCAGTTCTTC. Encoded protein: CASSLDRDRGINEQFF.